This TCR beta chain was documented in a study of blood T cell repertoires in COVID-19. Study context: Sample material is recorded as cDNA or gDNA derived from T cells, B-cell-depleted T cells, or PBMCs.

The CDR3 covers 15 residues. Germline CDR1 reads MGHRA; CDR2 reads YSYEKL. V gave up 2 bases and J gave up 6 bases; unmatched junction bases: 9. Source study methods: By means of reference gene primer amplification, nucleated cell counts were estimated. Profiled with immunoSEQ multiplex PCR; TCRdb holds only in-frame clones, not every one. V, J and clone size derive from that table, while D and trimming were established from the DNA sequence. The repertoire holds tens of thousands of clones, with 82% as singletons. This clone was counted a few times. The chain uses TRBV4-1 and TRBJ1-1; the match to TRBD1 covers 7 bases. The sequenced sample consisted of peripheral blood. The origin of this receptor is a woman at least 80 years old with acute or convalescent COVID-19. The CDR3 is CASSQHGTVIPEAFF. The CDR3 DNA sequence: TGCGCCAGCAGCCAACACGGGACAGTGATCCCTGAAGCTTTCTTT.